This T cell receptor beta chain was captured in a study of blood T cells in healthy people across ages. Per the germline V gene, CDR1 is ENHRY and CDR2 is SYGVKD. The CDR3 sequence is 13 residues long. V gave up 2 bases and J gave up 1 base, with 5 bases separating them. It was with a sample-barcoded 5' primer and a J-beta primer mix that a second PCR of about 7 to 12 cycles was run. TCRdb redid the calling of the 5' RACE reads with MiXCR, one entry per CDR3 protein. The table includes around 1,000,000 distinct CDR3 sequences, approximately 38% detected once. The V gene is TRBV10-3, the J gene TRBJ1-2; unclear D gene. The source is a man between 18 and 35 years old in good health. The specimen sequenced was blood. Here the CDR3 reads CAISEGDNYGYTF. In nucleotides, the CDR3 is TGTGCCATCAGTGAGGGGGATAACTATGGCTACACCTTC.